This T cell receptor beta chain derives from a study of blood T cell repertoires in COVID-19. The table came from immunoSEQ multiplex PCR; TCRdb's copy has only in-frame clones and leaves some out. The data hold some 530,000 clones, with about nine tenths observed a single time. This clone was detected once. CDR3 size: 13 residues. Germline V gives CDR1 KGHDR, CDR2 SFDVKD. Deletions cut 2 bases from V and 11 bases from J, with 13 bases between. Assignment of participants to cohorts was predicated upon participant-reported clinical history. The V and J genes are TRBV24-1 and TRBJ2-3; D is uncertain. What was sequenced was PBMCs or T cells enriched from blood (not recorded which). This TCR came from a woman in her fifties or sixties who had recovered from COVID-19. The CDR3 reads CATSDSGRYGQYF. DNA of the CDR3: TGTGCCACCAGTGATTCCGGTCGTTATGGGCAGTATTTT.